This TCR beta chain was identified in a study of shared clonotypes between healthy human individuals. Study information: Contributing individuals were two females and a few males aged 18 to 49. Donors had three CD4 naive, three CD4 memory, two CD8 naive and one CD8 memory plate apiece. Study-level findings and limits: Non-shared clonotypes displayed generation probabilities falling below those of clonotypes present in all four donors.

Deep-level running was used for the assay. Sequenced by immunoSEQ multiplex PCR; TCRdb stores in-frame clones only, minus some. The data hold 600,000 to 800,000 clones, with approximately 72% observed a single time. This CDR3 spans 16 amino acids. Germline V gives CDR1 MDHEN, CDR2 SYDVKM. Unmatched junction bases numbered 10, after V lost 2 bases and J lost 5 bases. This clone was observed once. Its cognate antigen is unknown. The sequenced sample consisted of memory CD4+ T cells sorted from blood. Described subset: CD45RA-negative fraction. This TCR derives from a woman aged 25 to 39 in good health. The genes are TRBV28 and TRBJ2-5; 8 bases map to TRBD2. CDR3 protein: CASSLGSTAGVETQYF. DNA of the CDR3: TGTGCCAGCAGTTTAGGCTCGACAGCGGGAGTCGAGACCCAGTACTTC.